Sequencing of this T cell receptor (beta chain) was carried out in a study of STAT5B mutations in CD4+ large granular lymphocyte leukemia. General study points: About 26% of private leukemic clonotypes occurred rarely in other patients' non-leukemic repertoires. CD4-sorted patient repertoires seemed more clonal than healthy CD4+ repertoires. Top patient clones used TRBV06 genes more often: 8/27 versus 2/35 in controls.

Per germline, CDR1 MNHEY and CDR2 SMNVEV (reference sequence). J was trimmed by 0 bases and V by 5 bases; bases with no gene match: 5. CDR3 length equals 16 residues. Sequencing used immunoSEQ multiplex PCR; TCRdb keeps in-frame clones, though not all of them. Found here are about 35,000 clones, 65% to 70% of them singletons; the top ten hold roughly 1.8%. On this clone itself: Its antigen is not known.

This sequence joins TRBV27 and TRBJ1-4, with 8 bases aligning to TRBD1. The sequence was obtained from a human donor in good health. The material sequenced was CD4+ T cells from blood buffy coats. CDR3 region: CASSRQGAATNEKLFF. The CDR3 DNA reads TGTGCCAGCAGTCGTCAGGGGGCAGCAACTAATGAAAAACTGTTTTTT.